This T cell receptor beta chain originates from a study of control samples from healthy donors and cancer patients. CDR1 GTSNPN and CDR2 SVGIG come from the germline V gene (reference sequence). V dropped 0 bases and J dropped 4 bases, with 9 bases sitting between them. The CDR3 is made up of 13 amino acids. Generated by immunoSEQ multiplex PCR, the TCRdb table keeps only in-frame clones and is missing some. The table records roughly 130,000 clones, 80% to 95% of them present only once. The TCR originated in a man between 18 and 29 years old in good health. The chain combines TRBV30 with TRBJ2-5, with a possible D match to TRBD2 (6 bases). Sequencing input: blood. The CDR3 bases are TGTGCCTGGAGTGTTAGGGGAGGAGAGACCCAGTACTTC. The encoded protein is CAWSVRGGETQYF.